Each of the 5 T cell receptor beta chains below was sequenced from the same sample in a study of T cells after yellow fever vaccination. MiXCR was run by TCRdb on the 5' RACE reads, yielding one entry per CDR3 protein. The sample yields 610,000 or so distinct CDR3 sequences, around 12% seen once. Sample: PBMCs, taken on the day of the yellow fever booster vaccination. All receptors come from a man aged 30 to 45 who received the YFV17D yellow fever vaccine.

A single count supports this clonotype. The CDR3 does not close with the conserved phenylalanine or tryptophan, likely indicating a read error. The chain joins TRBV7-6 to TRBJ2-7; 7 bases align to TRBD1. V lost 3 bases and J lost 7; bases outside the gene matches: 12. Germline CDR1 SGHVS, CDR2 FNYEAQ. The CDR3 has 15 amino acids. The CDR3 sequence is CASSFSTGELREQYS. CDR3 DNA sequence: TGTGCCAGCAGCTTTTCTACAGGGGAACTACGGGAGCAGTACTCC.

This clonotype appeared many times. This chain uses TRBV7-2 with TRBJ2-3; 11 bases align to TRBD2. Germline V gene sequence: CDR1 SGHTA, CDR2 FQGNSA. The V gene end was trimmed by 1 base and the J gene end by 1 base; junction bases not matched to a gene: 1. The CDR3 runs to 16 residues. The CDR3 nucleotides are TGTGCCAGCAGCTTAGTTAGCGGGGGGGGCACAGATACGCAGTATTTT. It yields the protein CASSLVSGGGTDTQYF.

This clonotype occurred a few times. This chain links TRBV5-1 with TRBJ1-4; TRBD1 agrees at 7 bases. Germline V lookup: CDR1 SGHRS, CDR2 YFSETQ. V gave up 0 bases and J gave up 7 bases; unmatched junction bases: 3. CDR3 length equals 14 residues. CDR3 sequence: CASSLEGAGEKLFF. In nucleotides, the CDR3 is TGCGCCAGCAGCTTGGAGGGGGCTGGTGAAAAACTGTTTTTT.

The chain carries TRBV28 and TRBJ2-7; possibly TRBD2 for D (5 bases). CDR1 and CDR2 (germline): MDHEN, SYDVKM. The V gene lost 6 bases and the J gene lost 6 bases, with 24 bases spanning the gap. The CDR3 contains 16 residues. CDR3 nucleotides: TGTGCCAGCAGCCCTACCGGGAAGGGCCCCCTGCTCGAGCAGTACTTC. Amino acids: CASSPTGKGPLLEQYF.

In this sample, this clonotype turned up many times. V gene TRBV19 combines with J gene TRBJ2-1, with a possible D match to TRBD1 (6 bases). Trimming cost V 6 bases and J 2 bases, with 14 bases left between them. Germline loops: CDR1 LNHDA, CDR2 SQIVND (reference sequence). CDR3 length equals 15 residues. CDR3 loop: CASSPGQFTYNEQFF. The CDR3 nucleotides are TGTGCCAGTAGCCCAGGACAGTTCACCTACAATGAGCAGTTCTTC.